This TCR beta chain stems from a study of identical twins. Per the germline V gene, CDR1 is SGHAT and CDR2 is FQNNGV. The CDR3 sequence is 16 residues long. Unmatched junction bases numbered 12, after V lost 4 bases and J lost 4 bases. This clonotype has a count of ten or more. The antigen is undetermined. Notes on the study in general: Memory repertoires lacked the insertion deficit that abundant cord blood beta clonotypes showed.

TCRdb itself ran the 5' RACE reads through MiXCR, one entry per CDR3 protein. The sample contains roughly 470,000 distinct CDR3 sequences, approximately 15% of which appear only once. These records were also assigned to another study, of yellow fever vaccine responses in identical twins.

This sequence was found in a woman under 30 in good health. The chain recombines TRBV11-2 with TRBJ2-7, with 8 nucleotides matching TRBD1. Sequencing input: CD4+ T cells sorted from blood. This CDR3 is CASSSFPRTGFYEQYF. For the CDR3, the DNA is TGTGCCAGCAGCTCCTTTCCCCGGACAGGGTTTTACGAGCAGTACTTC.